The entry below describes one T cell receptor beta chain. This clonotype has just a few counts. It lacks a known antigen. No much larger clonotype is one base removed from it; base qualities were not supplied. The germline V gene (reference sequence) supplies CDR1 MNHEY and CDR2 SMNVEV. The CDR3 goes from the cysteine to the phenylalanine over 13 residues. Of all the DNA, just the CDR3 is kept, 39 bases in frame from base 1. V and J are truncated by 3 bases and 0 bases respectively, leaving an intervening sequence of 5 bases. To prepare the library, multiplex PCR was applied. Instrument on record: Illumina HiSeq 4000. To build TCR beta libraries, CDR3 regions were amplified by Arm-PCR using iRepertoire HTBI primers. Before sequencing, the PCR products underwent gel purification. On the authors' methods: Gene usage analysis of CDR3 amino acid clonotypes used the 50 to 70 TRBV and around 14 TRBJ segments found across samples. COPE and FqMerger were used to merge filtered high-quality paired reads into contigs. Contigs were aligned with BLAST to IMGT TRBV, TRBD and TRBJ reference genes, and CDR3 was defined per IMGT. Highly expanded clones were defined as clonotypes with a frequency above 0.1%. Shannon entropy was used to measure repertoire diversity, and the Gini coefficient was used to measure V-J evenness. A clonotype was considered public if more than one individual shared it. The public reads were run again by TCRdb, first through fastp at Q25 and then through MiXCR, and only productive beta chains were kept. Rows are unified per CDR3 protein, each entry keeping the most common DNA and genes. It is TCRdb's table, rather than the study itself, that gives the V and J calls and clone size. This sample is represented by around 250,000 distinct CDR3 sequences; 18% of them were singletons. About 14% of the sample comes from the top ten.

These data come from a study of regulatory T cells in long-lasting Graves disease (dated by TCRdb to 2020 to 2022). Regarding the complete study: Newly diagnosed Graves' disease patients had taken antithyroid drugs for less than 3 months. Persistent Graves' disease patients were compared with newly diagnosed Graves' disease patients by peripheral blood TCR sequencing and RNA sequencing. The study was conducted in China and was registered as a clinical trial. A total of roughly 35 samples underwent TCR sequencing: around 13 from persistent and approximately 20 from newly diagnosed Graves' disease patients.

The time point tag for this specimen amounts to: newly diagnosed GD, antithyroid drugs for less than 3 months. For both TCR sequencing and RNA sequencing, RNA was extracted from PBMCs in TRIzol. Graves' disease was diagnosed according to American Thyroid Association guidelines. The patients came from an endocrinology department in Xi'an, China. Each patient gave around 9 milliliters of peripheral blood, collected in an EDTA anticoagulant tube. Ficoll Paque Plus density gradient separation was used to isolate PBMCs, and no additional T cell sorting was done. RNA quality was checked with an Agilent 2100 Bioanalyzer and agarose gel, and concentration with a NanoDrop 2000. What the study reported, not specific to this receptor: Sequencing and analysis were limited to the TCR beta chain. Compared with newly diagnosed patients, persistent Graves' disease patients had lower TCR Shannon entropy and fewer highly expanded clones, which suggests clonal expansion. Persistent disease showed preferential use of TRBV28, TRBJ1-2 and TRBJ2-5, whereas newly diagnosed disease favored TRBV20-1 and TRBJ2-1. Because the primary lesion, thyroid tissue, could not be accessed, the study looked at peripheral blood alone. The authors noted that the small sample size was a limitation that may lower accuracy. Persistent patients shared more public clonotypes among themselves (2,741) than newly diagnosed patients did (roughly 920).

Separately, the same data were catalogued under a study of T cells in Graves' hyperthyroidism and ophthalmopathy. According to the second study: Stable Graves' hyperthyroidism was defined as no progression to ophthalmopathy during 18 months of follow-up. Hyperthyroidism patients were aged 18 to 65 years and newly diagnosed, with disease duration of less than 2 months. The study excluded patients with uncontrolled infections, other autoimmune diseases, pregnancy or lactation. Diagnoses were based on clinical symptoms, serum thyroxine and TRAb, thyroid ultrasound and orbital computed tomography. For the first round of RT-PCR on the TCR CDR3, the HTBI primer set was used together with the Qiagen OneStep RT-PCR kit. Most expanded thyroid clonotypes (frequency above 0.001) were also detected in blood, suggesting blood repertoires may reflect thyroid immune responses. Ophthalmopathy was separated from stable hyperthyroidism by a 13 V-J signature model, with 85% to 90% sensitivity and 81% to 82% specificity obtained in cross-validation and 80%/75% obtained in testing. In validation, the model predicted progression to ophthalmopathy with 60% to 71% sensitivity and 72% to 75% specificity, a median of about 6.7 months before onset. To identify distinguishing TCR V-J signatures, a discovery cohort of some 100 patients was used, comprising 40 to 45 with Graves' ophthalmopathy and around 60 with stable Graves' hyperthyroidism. An independent validation cohort of under 20 hyperthyroidism patients and about 15 patients who later progressed to ophthalmopathy tested prospective prediction of ophthalmopathy. For training and testing, the 80 to 100 patients in the discovery cohort were randomly divided in a 7:3 ratio. In addition, the study compared T-cell repertoires in thyroid tissue and in blood from over 5 Graves' hyperthyroidism patients. After sampling, hyperthyroidism patients received methimazole starting at 30 mg daily, and ophthalmopathy patients received high-dose intravenous methylprednisolone. Libraries were constructed in a second round of multiplex PCR, after which size selection and purification were performed. Paired-end sequencing of the libraries was performed with 100 bp reads on an Illumina HiSeq2000. SOAPnuke was used to process the raw data, throwing out any read that contained adapters or uncalled bases, had a mean Phred below 15, or lacked an exact constant-primer or identifier match. High-quality paired reads were merged using COPE v1.2.5, and each unique nucleotide sequence was defined as a clonotype. MiTCR v1.1 was used to align the clonotypes against IMGT TRBV, TRBD and TRBJ reference segments. The analysis was restricted to V-J combinations with a frequency above 0.0001, which together covered 99% to 99.2% of the repertoires. The TCS score was defined as the ratio of F50 (clonal expansion) to E x V (chaos), calculated using BLOSUM62-based TCRdist between CDR3 peptides within each V-J. Welch's t-statistics and random forest reduced around 510 V-J features to roughly 13, which were used in a naive Bayes classifier (R e1071). No statistical method was used to fix the sample size in advance, and group allocation was not hidden from the investigators. TCR Vbeta CDR3 sequencing of roughly 140 peripheral blood samples (around 45 ophthalmopathy, over 70 hyperthyroidism and approximately 17 progressor patients) is reported in the paper.

Source: peripheral blood mononuclear cells (PBMCs), taken at new diagnosis, from a patient treated with antithyroid drugs. Recombination linked TRBV27 to TRBJ1-2; the D gene is not confidently resolved. The clonotype comes from a woman aged 30 to 39 with Graves disease. Donor details come from another sample of the same person, matched by shared clones. The nucleotides read TGTGCCAGCAGTTTTGGGGCTAACTATGGCTACACCTTC. Translation gives CASSFGANYGYTF.